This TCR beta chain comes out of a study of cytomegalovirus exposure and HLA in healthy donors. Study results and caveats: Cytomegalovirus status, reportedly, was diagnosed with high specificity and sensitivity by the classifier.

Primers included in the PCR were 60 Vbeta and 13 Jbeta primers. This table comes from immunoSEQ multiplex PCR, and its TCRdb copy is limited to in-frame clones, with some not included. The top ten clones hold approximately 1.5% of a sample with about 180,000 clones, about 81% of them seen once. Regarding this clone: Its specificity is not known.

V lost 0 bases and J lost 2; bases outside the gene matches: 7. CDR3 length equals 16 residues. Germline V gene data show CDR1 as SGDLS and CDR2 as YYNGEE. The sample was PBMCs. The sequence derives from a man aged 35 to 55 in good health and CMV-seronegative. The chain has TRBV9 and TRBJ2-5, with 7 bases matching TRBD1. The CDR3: CASSVAWAGGQETQYF. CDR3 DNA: TGTGCCAGCAGCGTAGCTTGGGCAGGGGGTCAAGAGACCCAGTACTTC.